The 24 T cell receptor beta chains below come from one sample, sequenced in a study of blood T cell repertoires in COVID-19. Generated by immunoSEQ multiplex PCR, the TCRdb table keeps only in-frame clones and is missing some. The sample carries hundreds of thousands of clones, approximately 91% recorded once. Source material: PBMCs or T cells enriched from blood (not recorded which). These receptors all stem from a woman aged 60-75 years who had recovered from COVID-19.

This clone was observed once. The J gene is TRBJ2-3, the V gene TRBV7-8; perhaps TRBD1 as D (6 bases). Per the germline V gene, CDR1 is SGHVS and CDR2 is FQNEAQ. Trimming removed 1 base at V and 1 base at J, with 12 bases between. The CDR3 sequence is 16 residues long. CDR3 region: CASSLETGEGTDTQYF. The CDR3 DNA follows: TGTGCCAGCAGCTTAGAGACAGGTGAAGGCACAGATACGCAGTATTTT.

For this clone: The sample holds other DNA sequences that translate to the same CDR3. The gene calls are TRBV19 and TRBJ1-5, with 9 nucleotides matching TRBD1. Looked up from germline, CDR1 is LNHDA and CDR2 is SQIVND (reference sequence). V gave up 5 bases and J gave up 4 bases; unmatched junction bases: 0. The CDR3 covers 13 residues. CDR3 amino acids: CASSGTGNQPQHF. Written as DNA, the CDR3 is TGTGCCAGTAGTGGGACAGGGAATCAGCCCCAGCATTTT.

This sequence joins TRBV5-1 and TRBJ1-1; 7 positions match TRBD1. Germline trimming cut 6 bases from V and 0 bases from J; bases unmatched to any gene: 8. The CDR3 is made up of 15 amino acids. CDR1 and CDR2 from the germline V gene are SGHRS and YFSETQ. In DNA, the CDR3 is TGCGCCAGCACCGGACAGGCGGGGATGAACACTGAAGCTTTCTTT. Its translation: CASTGQAGMNTEAFF.

CDR3 protein: CASSPLGGQETQYF. DNA of the CDR3: TGCGCCAGCAGCCCCCTTGGGGGGCAAGAGACCCAGTACTTC. The V and J genes are TRBV5-1 and TRBJ2-5; TRBD2 is a possible D gene (6 bases). In germline, CDR1 is SGHRS, CDR2 YFSETQ. V lost 4 bases and J 2 bases, leaving 12 bases between the germline ends. The CDR3 contains 14 residues.

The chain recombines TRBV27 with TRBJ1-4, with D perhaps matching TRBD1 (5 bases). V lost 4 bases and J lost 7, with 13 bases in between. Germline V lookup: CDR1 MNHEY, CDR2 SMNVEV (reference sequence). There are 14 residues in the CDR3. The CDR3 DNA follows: TGTGCCAGCAGTTCCTCTTTAAGGGGTGAAAAACTGTTTTTT. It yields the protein CASSSSLRGEKLFF.

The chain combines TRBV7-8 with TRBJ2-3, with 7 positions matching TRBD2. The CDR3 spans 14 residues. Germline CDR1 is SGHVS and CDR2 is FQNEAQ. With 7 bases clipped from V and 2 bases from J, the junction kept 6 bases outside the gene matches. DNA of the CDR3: TGTGCCAGCACAGGGCGGGACTACACAGATACGCAGTATTTT. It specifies CASTGRDYTDTQYF.

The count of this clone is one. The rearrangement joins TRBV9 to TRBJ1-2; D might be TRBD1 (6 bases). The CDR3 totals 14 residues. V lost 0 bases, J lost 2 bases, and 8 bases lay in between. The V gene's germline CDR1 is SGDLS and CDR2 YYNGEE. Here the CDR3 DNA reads TGTGCCAGCAGCGTAGTTACAGGGAACTATGGCTACACCTTC. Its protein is CASSVVTGNYGYTF.

The CDR3 DNA follows: TGTGCCAGCAGGGGGACAGGCCGCTCTGGAAACACCATATATTTT. This encodes CASRGTGRSGNTIYF. The genes are TRBV6-5 and TRBJ1-3, with 8 bases identical to TRBD1. Per germline, CDR1 MNHEY and CDR2 SVGAGI. CDR3 size: 15 residues. V dropped 6 bases and J dropped 0; count of bases not matched to a gene: 4.

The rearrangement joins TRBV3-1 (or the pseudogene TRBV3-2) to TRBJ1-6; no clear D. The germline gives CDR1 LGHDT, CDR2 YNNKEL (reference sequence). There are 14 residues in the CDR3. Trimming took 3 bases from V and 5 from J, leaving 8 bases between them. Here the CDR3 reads CASSHRQNNSPLHF. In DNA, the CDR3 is TGTGCCAGCAGCCATCGTCAGAATAATTCACCCCTCCACTTT.

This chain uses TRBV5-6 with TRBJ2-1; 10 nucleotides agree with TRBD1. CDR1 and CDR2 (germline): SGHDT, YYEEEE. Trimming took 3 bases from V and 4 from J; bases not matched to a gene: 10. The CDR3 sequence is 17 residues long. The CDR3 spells CASSSKSGTGDYNEQFF. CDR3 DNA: TGTGCCAGCAGCTCGAAATCCGGGACAGGGGATTACAATGAGCAGTTCTTC.

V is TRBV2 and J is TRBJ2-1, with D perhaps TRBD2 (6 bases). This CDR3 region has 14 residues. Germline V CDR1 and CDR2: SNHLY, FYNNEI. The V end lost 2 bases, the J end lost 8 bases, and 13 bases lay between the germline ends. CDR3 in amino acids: CASSERSGRDEQFF. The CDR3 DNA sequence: TGTGCCAGCAGTGAAAGGAGCGGGCGGGATGAGCAGTTCTTC.

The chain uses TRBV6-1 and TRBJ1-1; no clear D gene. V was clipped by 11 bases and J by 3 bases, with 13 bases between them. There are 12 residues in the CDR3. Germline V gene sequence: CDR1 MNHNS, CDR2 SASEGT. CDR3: CAVRFSYTEAFF. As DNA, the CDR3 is TGTGCCGTCAGGTTCTCCTACACTGAAGCTTTCTTT.

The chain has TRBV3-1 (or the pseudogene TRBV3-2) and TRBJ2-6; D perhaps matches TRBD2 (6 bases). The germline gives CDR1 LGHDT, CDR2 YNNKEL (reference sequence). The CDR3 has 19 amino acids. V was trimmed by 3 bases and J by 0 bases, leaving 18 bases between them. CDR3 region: CASSHPERDSSSGANVLTF. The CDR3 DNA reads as TGTGCCAGCAGCCACCCGGAACGGGACTCTAGCTCTGGGGCCAACGTCCTGACTTTC.

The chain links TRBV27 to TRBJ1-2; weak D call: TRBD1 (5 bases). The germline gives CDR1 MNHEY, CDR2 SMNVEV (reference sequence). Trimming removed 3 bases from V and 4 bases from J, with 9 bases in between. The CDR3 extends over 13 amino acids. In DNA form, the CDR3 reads TGTGCCAGCAGTTTGGGGCAGACCTATGGCTACACCTTC. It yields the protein CASSLGQTYGYTF.

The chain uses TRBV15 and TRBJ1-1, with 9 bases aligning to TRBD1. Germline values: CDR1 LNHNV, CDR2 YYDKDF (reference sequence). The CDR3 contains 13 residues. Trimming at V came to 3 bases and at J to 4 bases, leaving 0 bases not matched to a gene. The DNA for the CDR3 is TGTGCCACCAGCAGGACAGGGGGCACTGAAGCTTTCTTT. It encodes CATSRTGGTEAFF.

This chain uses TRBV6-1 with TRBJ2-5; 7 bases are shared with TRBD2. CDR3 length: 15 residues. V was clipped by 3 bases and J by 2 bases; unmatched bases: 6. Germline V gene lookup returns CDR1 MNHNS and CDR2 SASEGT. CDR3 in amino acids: CASSDRGEAQETQYF. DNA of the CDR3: TGTGCCAGCAGTGATCGGGGGGAGGCTCAAGAGACCCAGTACTTC.

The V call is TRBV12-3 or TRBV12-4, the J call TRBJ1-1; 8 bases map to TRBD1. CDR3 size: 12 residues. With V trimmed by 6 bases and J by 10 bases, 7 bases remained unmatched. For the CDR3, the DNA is TGTGCCAGCAGGGAGGACAGGGCGGGAGCTTTCTTT. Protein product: CASREDRAGAFF.

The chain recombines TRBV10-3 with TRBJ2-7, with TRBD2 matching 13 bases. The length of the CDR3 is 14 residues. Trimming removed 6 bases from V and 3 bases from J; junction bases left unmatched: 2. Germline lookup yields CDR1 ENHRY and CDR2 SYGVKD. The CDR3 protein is CAIRGLAGIYEQYV. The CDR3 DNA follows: TGTGCCATCAGGGGACTAGCGGGGATCTACGAGCAGTACGTC.

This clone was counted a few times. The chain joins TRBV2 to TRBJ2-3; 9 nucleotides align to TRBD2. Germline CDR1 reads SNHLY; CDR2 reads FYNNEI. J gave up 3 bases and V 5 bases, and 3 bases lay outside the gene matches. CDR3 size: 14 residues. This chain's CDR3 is CASSKSGGTDTQYF. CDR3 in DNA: TGTGCCAGCAGTAAAAGCGGGGGGACAGATACGCAGTATTTT.

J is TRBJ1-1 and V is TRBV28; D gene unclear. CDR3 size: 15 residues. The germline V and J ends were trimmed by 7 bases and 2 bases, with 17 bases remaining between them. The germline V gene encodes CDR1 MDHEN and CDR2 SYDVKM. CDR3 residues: CASTKDTPRNTEAFF. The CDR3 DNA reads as TGTGCCAGCACCAAAGACACTCCCCGAAACACTGAAGCTTTCTTT.

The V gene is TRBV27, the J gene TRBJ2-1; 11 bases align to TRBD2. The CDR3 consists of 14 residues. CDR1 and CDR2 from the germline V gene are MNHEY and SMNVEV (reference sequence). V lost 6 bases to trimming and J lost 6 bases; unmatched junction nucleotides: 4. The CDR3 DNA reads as TGTGCCAGCAGAGAGGGACTAGCGGTCAATGAGCAGTTCTTC. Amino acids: CASREGLAVNEQFF.

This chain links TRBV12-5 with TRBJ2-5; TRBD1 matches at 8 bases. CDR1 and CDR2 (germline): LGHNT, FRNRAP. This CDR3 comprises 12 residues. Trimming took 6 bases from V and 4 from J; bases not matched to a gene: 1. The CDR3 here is CASGRGPETQYF. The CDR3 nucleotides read TGTGCTAGTGGCAGGGGGCCAGAGACCCAGTACTTC.

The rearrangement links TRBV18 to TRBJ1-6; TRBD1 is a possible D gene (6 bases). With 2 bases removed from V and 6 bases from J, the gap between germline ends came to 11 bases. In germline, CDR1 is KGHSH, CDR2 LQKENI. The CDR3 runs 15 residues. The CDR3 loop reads CASSPAGAGNSPLHF. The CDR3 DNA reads TGTGCCAGCTCACCAGCAGGGGCGGGTAATTCACCCCTCCACTTT.

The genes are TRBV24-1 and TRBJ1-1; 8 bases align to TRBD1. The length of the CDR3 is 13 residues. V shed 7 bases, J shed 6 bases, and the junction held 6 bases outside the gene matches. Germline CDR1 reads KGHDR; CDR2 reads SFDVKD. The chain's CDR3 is CATSDRGGSEAFF. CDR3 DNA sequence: TGTGCCACCAGCGACAGGGGAGGGTCTGAAGCTTTCTTT.